The 10 T cell receptor beta chains listed next were all sequenced from one sample in a study of T-cell memory formation after mild COVID-19. TCRdb used MiXCR to reprocess the 5' RACE reads, holding one entry per CDR3 protein. The sample holds under 450,000 distinct CDR3 sequences, 20% to 25% seen once. Sample: PBMCs or a T cell subset sorted from them (not recorded which). The receptor source for this set is a man aged 18 to 29 who had mild COVID-19 (a few samples of this study predate the infection). Cell type and time point are not known.

The chain couples TRBV9 to TRBJ1-5; D is perhaps TRBD1 (6 bases). V lost 1 base and J 7 bases, leaving 15 bases between the germline ends. Germline CDR1 reads SGDLS; CDR2 reads YYNGEE. The CDR3 consists of 15 residues. The CDR3 region has the DNA TGTGCCAGCAGCGTACTTGGGGGGCTGGGGCAGCCCCAGCATTTT. The encoded protein is CASSVLGGLGQPQHF.

This rearrangement joins TRBV29-1 to TRBJ2-7, with TRBD1 matching over 8 bases. The CDR3 length is 16 residues. CDR1 and CDR2 from the germline V gene are SQVTM and ANQGSEA. The V gene end was trimmed by 6 bases and the J gene end by 5 bases; junction bases not matched to a gene: 18. The CDR3 DNA reads as TGCAGCGTCTATGCCCAACGGACAGGGCTTCTGGACGAGCAGTACTTC. Its protein is CSVYAQRTGLLDEQYF.

This clonotype was observed a handful of times. V usage is TRBV18 and J usage is TRBJ1-1, with D maybe TRBD1 (5 bases). Germline V lookup: CDR1 KGHSH, CDR2 LQKENI. The CDR3 covers 16 residues. The germline V and J ends were trimmed by 1 base and 4 bases, with 16 bases remaining between them. The CDR3 spells CASSPLRGEASTEAFF. The CDR3 nucleotides are TGTGCCAGCTCACCACTTCGGGGGGAGGCGAGCACTGAAGCTTTCTTT.

This clonotype was found a few times. This sequence joins TRBV11-2 and TRBJ2-5; D gene ambiguous. V was pared by 5 bases and J by 1 base, with 17 bases between. CDR1 is SGHAT and CDR2 is FQNNGV in the germline V gene. The CDR3 runs to 16 residues. The CDR3 sequence: CASSLGPTVRQETQYF. CDR3 coding DNA: TGTGCCAGCAGCCTTGGCCCCACAGTCCGCCAAGAGACCCAGTACTTC.

In its sample, this clonotype was seen many times. This chain uses TRBV7-9 with TRBJ1-2; D gene unclear. The CDR3 contains 12 residues. Germline V gene sequence: CDR1 SEHNR, CDR2 FQNEAQ (reference sequence). Trimming stripped 4 bases from V and 7 bases from J, with 10 bases between. CDR3 in DNA: TGTGCCAGCAGCTGGCGTGGAAGTGGCTACACCTTC. This sequence encodes CASSWRGSGYTF.

V gene TRBV7-2 combines with J gene TRBJ2-2; 10 positions match TRBD2. Germline assignment: CDR1 SGHTA and CDR2 FQGNSA. This CDR3 contains 14 residues. J lost 8 bases, V lost 2 bases, and 2 bases had no gene match. The CDR3 reads CASSLPSGGGELFF. The CDR3 coding sequence is TGTGCCAGCAGCTTACCTAGCGGGGGAGGGGAGCTGTTTTTT.

V and J are TRBV24-1 and TRBJ1-4, with D possibly TRBD1 on 6 matching bases. Germline CDR1 KGHDR, CDR2 SFDVKD. V was cut by 4 bases and J by 6 bases, with 8 bases left in between. CDR3 length: 13 residues. The CDR3 nucleotides are TGTGCCACCAGTGAGGGGGCCGATGAAAAACTGTTTTTT. Protein product: CATSEGADEKLFF.

In this sample, this clonotype turned up many times. The V call is TRBV5-1, the J call TRBJ2-7, with 7 positions matching TRBD1. The germline CDR1 and CDR2 sequences are SGHRS and YFSETQ. Trimming removed 0 bases from V and 2 bases from J; junction bases left unmatched: 2. The CDR3 has 14 residues. Written as DNA, the CDR3 is TGCGCCAGCAGCTTGGGACAGGGCCCCTACGAGCAGTACTTC. Encoded protein: CASSLGQGPYEQYF.

V is TRBV7-3 and J is TRBJ1-1; no definite D call. Germline CDR1 SGHTA, CDR2 FQGTGA. With 0 bases removed from V and 7 bases from J, the gap between germline ends came to 12 bases. This CDR3 is 14 amino acids long. The CDR3 loop is CASSLTPAASEAFF. As DNA, the CDR3 is TGTGCCAGCAGCTTAACCCCGGCAGCTAGTGAAGCTTTCTTT.

The V gene is TRBV20-1, the J gene TRBJ2-7, with 7 bases lining up with TRBD1. Trimming cost V 3 bases and J 0 bases; bases outside gene matches: 2. This CDR3 is 13 amino acids long. Germline CDR1 DFQATT, CDR2 SNEGSKA (reference sequence). This CDR3 is CSARGTVSYEQYF. CDR3 nucleotides: TGCAGTGCTAGGGGGACAGTCTCCTACGAGCAGTACTTC.